Listed here are 25 T cell receptor beta chains from one sample, sequenced in a study of graft-versus-host responses after intestinal transplantation. No antigens are known for them. TCRdb's copy holds only in-frame clones and misses some; the assay was immunoSEQ multiplex PCR. This table holds roughly 93,000 clones, about 90% found once. This material consisted of unstimulated CD8+ T cells sorted from spleen or lymph node cells, taken before transplant. The receptors derive from a human donor who was the organ donor for an intestinal transplant.

The gene calls are TRBV5-4 and TRBJ1-1, with a possible D match to TRBD1 (5 bases). Germline V gene lookup returns CDR1 SGHNT and CDR2 YYREEE (reference sequence). The CDR3 has 14 amino acids. The V and J ends lost 1 base and 2 bases respectively, with 9 bases between them. CDR3 nucleotide sequence: TGTGCCAGCAGCTTGCTAGGGGAAAACACTGAAGCTTTCTTT. It yields the protein CASSLLGENTEAFF.

V usage is TRBV5-8 and J usage is TRBJ2-1, with D possibly being TRBD2 (5 bases). This CDR3 is 17 amino acids long. In germline, CDR1 is SGHTS, CDR2 YDEGEE. Trimming left V 0 bases short and J 1 base short, with 14 bases between. The DNA for the CDR3 is TGTGCCAGCAGCTTGGGAGTGGGAGAAGGGTCCTACAATGAGCAGTTCTTC. Its protein is CASSLGVGEGSYNEQFF.

As regards this clone: The junction shows a germline mismatch at one end, possibly a read error. The chain combines TRBV4-1 with TRBJ1-1, with a weak D call TRBD1 (6 bases). Germline V gene data show CDR1 as MGHRA and CDR2 as YSYEKL. The CDR3 has 13 amino acids. CDR3 in DNA: TGCGCCAGCAGCCAAGAACAGGGTTATTTTCCGGTTTTT. Its translation: CASSQEQGYFPVF.

This chain joins TRBV11-2 and TRBJ2-3, with 14 bases matching TRBD2. The germline gives CDR1 SGHAT, CDR2 FQNNGV. Trimming removed 5 bases from V and 6 bases from J; junction bases left unmatched: 10. The CDR3 totals 17 residues. The CDR3 coding sequence is TGTGCCAGCAGCGTACCGACTAGCGGGGGGGCCGTGGATACGCAGTATTTT. Protein sequence: CASSVPTSGGAVDTQYF. The full variable domain, its missing parts supplied by reference TRBV11-2 and TRBJ2-3, is EAGVAQSPRYKIIEKRQSVAFWCNPISGHATLYWYQQILGQGPKLLIQFQNNGVVDDSQLPKDRFSAERLKGVDSTLKIQPAKLEDSAVYLCASSVPTSGGAVDTQYFGPGTRLTVL.

The chain links TRBV13 to TRBJ2-1; 7 bases map to TRBD1. The V gene's germline CDR1 is PRHDT and CDR2 FYEKMQ (reference sequence). V gave up 5 bases and J gave up 10 bases; unmatched junction bases: 2. This CDR3 spans 11 amino acids. The CDR3 is CASSTDREQFF. CDR3 in DNA: TGTGCCAGCAGCACGGACAGGGAGCAGTTCTTC.

The rearrangement joins TRBV15 to TRBJ1-1; tentatively, D is TRBD1 (5 bases). The V gene's germline CDR1 is LNHNV and CDR2 YYDKDF (reference sequence). Trimming took off 5 bases at V and 1 base at J, with 14 bases between the two ends. CDR3 length: 15 residues. The DNA of the CDR3 is TGTGCCACCAGCGAACGGGGGATTGGGAACACTGAAGCTTTCTTT. Translation: CATSERGIGNTEAFF. The complete variable domain, with remaining parts taken from reference TRBV15 and TRBJ1-1, reads DAMVIQNPRYQVTQFGKPVTLSCSQTLNHNVMYWYQQKSSQAPKLLFHYYDKDFNNEADTPDNFQSRRPNTSFCFLDIRSPGLGDTAMYLCATSERGIGNTEAFFGQGTRLTVV.

The chain joins TRBV13 to TRBJ1-1; D is possibly TRBD1 (5 bases). Between the trimmed V and J ends, which lost 5 bases and 0 bases, there was a span of 13 bases. The germline gives CDR1 PRHDT, CDR2 FYEKMQ (reference sequence). This CDR3 spans 15 amino acids. CDR3: CASSETGQMNTEAFF. Here the CDR3 DNA reads TGTGCCAGCAGCGAAACAGGCCAAATGAACACTGAAGCTTTCTTT.

This chain connects TRBV5-1 to TRBJ1-1; maybe TRBD1 (5 bases). This CDR3 has 11 amino acids. The germline V and J ends were trimmed by 0 bases and 8 bases, with 5 bases remaining between them. Germline values: CDR1 SGHRS, CDR2 YFSETQ. CDR3 loop: CASSLGQEAFF. Here the CDR3 DNA reads TGCGCCAGCAGCTTGGGACAGGAAGCTTTCTTT.

The chain couples TRBV4-1 to TRBJ2-5; D gene unclear. The end of the DNA is better explained by TRBJ2-7, so the J call may be wrong. In germline, CDR1 is MGHRA, CDR2 YSYEKL. The CDR3 loop spans 16 amino acids. The chain's CDR3 is CASSQDFYRSSYEQYF. In DNA, the CDR3 is TGCGCCAGCAGCCAAGATTTTTACAGAAGCTCCTACGAGCAGTACTTC.

The chain recombines TRBV19 with TRBJ2-3; 8 nucleotides agree with TRBD2. The J segment lost 1 base and the V segment lost 3 bases, leaving 3 bases of the junction unmatched. This CDR3 has 15 amino acids. In germline, CDR1 is LNHDA, CDR2 SQIVND (reference sequence). DNA of the CDR3: TGTGCCAGTAGTATTTATAGCGGGGGCACAGATACGCAGTATTTT. Protein product: CASSIYSGGTDTQYF. Drawing the rest from reference TRBV19 and TRBJ2-3, the complete variable domain is DGGITQSPKYLFRKEGQNVTLSCEQNLNHDAMYWYRQDPGQGLRLIYYSQIVNDFQKGDIAEGYSVSREKKESFPLTVTSAQKNPTAFYLCASSIYSGGTDTQYFGPGTRLTVL.

The rearrangement joins TRBV6-1 to TRBJ1-6, with no clear D. This CDR3 has 15 amino acids. V lost 1 base and J lost 2, with 6 bases in between. Germline CDR1 is MNHNS and CDR2 is SASEGT. CDR3 bases: TGTGCCAGCAGTGAAGACAGTGCCTATAATTCACCCCTCCACTTT. Its translation: CASSEDSAYNSPLHF.

The count of this clone is one. The genes are TRBV28 and TRBJ2-7; 9 positions agree with TRBD1. V dropped 5 bases and J dropped 5; count of bases not matched to a gene: 7. Germline values: CDR1 MDHEN, CDR2 SYDVKM. The CDR3 loop spans 14 amino acids. The chain's CDR3 is CASSRDREYDEQYF. Here the CDR3 DNA reads TGTGCCAGCAGTAGGGACAGGGAGTACGACGAGCAGTACTTC.

The CDR3 loop reads CASSSSGGEEPQYF. In DNA, the CDR3 is TGTGCCAGCAGCTCAAGCGGGGGGGAGGAGCCGCAGTATTTT. This chain joins TRBV9 and TRBJ2-3, with TRBD2 matching over 10 bases. The CDR3 sequence is 14 residues long. The germline V gene has CDR1 SGDLS and CDR2 YYNGEE. Trimming at V came to 4 bases and at J to 10 bases, leaving 9 bases not matched to a gene.

The J gene is TRBJ1-1, the V gene TRBV7-9, with a possible D match to TRBD1 (5 bases). V gave up 4 bases and J gave up 6 bases, with 15 bases separating them. Germline V gene data show CDR1 as SEHNR and CDR2 as FQNEAQ (reference sequence). The CDR3 length is 14 residues. DNA for the CDR3: TGTGCCAGCAGCTCAAACACAGGAATACCTGAAGCTTTCTTT. Amino acids: CASSSNTGIPEAFF. Together with reference TRBV7-9 and TRBJ1-1, the CDR3 gives the full variable domain: DTGVSQNPRHKITKRGQNVTFRCDPISEHNRLYWYRQTLGQGPEFLTYFQNEAQLEKSRLLSDRFSAERPKGSFSTLEIQRTEQGDSAMYLCASSSNTGIPEAFFGQGTRLTVV.

This chain links TRBV5-1 with TRBJ1-1; no reliable D call. The germline CDR1 and CDR2 sequences are SGHRS and YFSETQ. Trimming left V 7 bases short and J 1 base short, with 8 bases between. The CDR3 length is 12 residues. The CDR3 bases are TGCGCCAGCGCCAGCGGGAACACTGAAGCTTTCTTT. It encodes CASASGNTEAFF.

This chain joins TRBV29-1 and TRBJ2-5; 11 bases are shared with TRBD1. The assigned J gene may be wrong: the sequence end matches TRBJ2-7 better. Per germline, CDR1 SQVTM and CDR2 ANQGSEA. The CDR3 is 14 amino acids. The CDR3 nucleotides are TGCAGCGTTGACACTACCGGGACAGGGGGCGAGCAGTACTTC. The encoded protein is CSVDTTGTGGEQYF.

The chain carries TRBV4-1 and TRBJ1-6, with a possible D match to TRBD1 (5 bases). Trimming cost V 1 base and J 12 bases, with 13 bases left between them. This CDR3 has 14 residues. Germline CDR1 is MGHRA and CDR2 is YSYEKL. CDR3 nucleotides: TGCGCCAGCAGCCAAGTGGCAGGGAGGCGACCCCTCCACTTT. It yields the protein CASSQVAGRRPLHF.

Here the CDR3 DNA reads TGTGCCAGCAGTTCCGGGACTAGCGGGGCGGCAGATACGCAGTATTTT. Translated, it gives CASSSGTSGAADTQYF. The chain links TRBV28 to TRBJ2-3; the match to TRBD2 covers 13 bases. Germline CDR1 and CDR2: MDHEN and SYDVKM. The V segment lost 4 bases and the J segment 4 bases; nucleotides outside the gene matches: 5. The CDR3 has 16 amino acids.

This chain uses TRBV7-3 with TRBJ2-2, with 15 bases identical to TRBD2. Germline lookup yields CDR1 SGHTA and CDR2 FQGTGA. The CDR3 is made up of 19 amino acids. J lost 1 base, V lost 3 bases, and 6 bases had no gene match. CDR3 amino acids: CASSLRTSGGAGNTGELFF. As DNA, the CDR3 is TGTGCCAGCAGCTTGCGGACTAGCGGGGGGGCAGGGAACACCGGGGAGCTGTTTTTT. The full variable domain, its missing parts supplied by reference TRBV7-3 and TRBJ2-2, is GAGVSQTPSNKVTEKGKYVELRCDPISGHTALYWYRQSLGQGPEFLIYFQGTGAADDSGLPNDRFFAVRPEGSVSTLKIQRTERGDSAVYLCASSLRTSGGAGNTGELFFGEGSRLTVL.

This chain connects TRBV7-3 to TRBJ2-3, with D unclear. Per the germline V gene, CDR1 is SGHTA and CDR2 is FQGTGA. The V end was cut by 2 bases, the J end by 2 bases, with 5 bases between. The length of the CDR3 is 13 residues. This CDR3 reads CASSLDITDTQYF. The CDR3 nucleotides are TGTGCCAGCAGCTTAGACATCACAGATACGCAGTATTTT.

CDR3 protein: CASSPRQGGSYEQYF. CDR3 coding DNA: TGTGCCAGTAGTCCCCGACAGGGCGGCTCCTACGAGCAGTACTTC. The rearrangement uses TRBV19 and TRBJ2-7; 7 nucleotides match TRBD1. This CDR3 contains 15 residues. J was trimmed by 0 bases and V by 5 bases; bases with no gene match: 7. Germline assignment: CDR1 LNHDA and CDR2 SQIVND (reference sequence). Filled out from reference TRBV19 and TRBJ2-7, the complete variable domain reads DGGITQSPKYLFRKEGQNVTLSCEQNLNHDAMYWYRQDPGQGLRLIYYSQIVNDFQKGDIAEGYSVSREKKESFPLTVTSAQKNPTAFYLCASSPRQGGSYEQYFGPGTRLTVT.

The J gene is TRBJ2-2, the V gene TRBV28, with D perhaps TRBD1 (6 bases). V lost 5 bases and J lost 3, with 10 bases in between. Germline CDR1 is MDHEN and CDR2 is SYDVKM. The CDR3 runs to 14 residues. The CDR3 here is CASSGTFYTGELFF. CDR3 bases: TGTGCCAGCAGTGGGACATTCTACACCGGGGAGCTGTTTTTT.

This clone was seen a single time. V usage is TRBV5-6 and J usage is TRBJ2-1; a weak D match, TRBD2 (5 bases). This CDR3 has 15 residues. Germline assignment: CDR1 SGHDT and CDR2 YYEEEE. V was trimmed by 2 bases and J by 6 bases, leaving 15 bases between them. CDR3 sequence (DNA): TGTGCCAGCAGCTTATCCTGGCCCCGGGGCAATGAGCAGTTCTTC. Encoded protein: CASSLSWPRGNEQFF.

This chain links TRBV28 with TRBJ1-2; no firm D call. Trimming removed 3 bases at V and 1 base at J, with 9 bases between. The germline gives CDR1 MDHEN, CDR2 SYDVKM. The CDR3 has 14 amino acids. The CDR3 reads CASSFFSINYGYTF. In nucleotides, the CDR3 is TGTGCCAGCAGTTTTTTCTCTATTAACTATGGCTACACCTTC.

V and J are TRBV5-1 and TRBJ2-2; D gene ambiguous. The CDR3 length is 14 residues. CDR1 and CDR2 (germline): SGHRS, YFSETQ. V shed 3 bases and J shed 1 base, with 7 bases lying between them. In DNA, the CDR3 is TGCGCCAGCAGCTCCCGTTTGAACACCGGGGAGCTGTTTTTT. This gives the protein CASSSRLNTGELFF.